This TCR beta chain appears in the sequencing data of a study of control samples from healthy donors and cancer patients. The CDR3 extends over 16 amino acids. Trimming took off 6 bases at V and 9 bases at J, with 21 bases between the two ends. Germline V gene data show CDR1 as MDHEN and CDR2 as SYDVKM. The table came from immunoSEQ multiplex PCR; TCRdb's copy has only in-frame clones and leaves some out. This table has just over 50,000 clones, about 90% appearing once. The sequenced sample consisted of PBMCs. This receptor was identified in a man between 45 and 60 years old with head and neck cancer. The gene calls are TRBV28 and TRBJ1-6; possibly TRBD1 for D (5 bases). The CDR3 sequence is CASSSPPGARGSPLHF. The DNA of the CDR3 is TGTGCCAGCAGCTCGCCCCCCGGGGCCCGGGGTTCACCCCTCCACTTT.